This paragraph covers one T cell receptor beta chain sequence. TCRdb's table, derived via immunoSEQ multiplex PCR, lists solely in-frame clones and lacks some. Found here are roughly 50,000 clones, over 80% of them singletons; the top ten hold 12%. The germline CDR1 and CDR2 sequences are SGHKS and YYEKEE (reference sequence). The CDR3 contains 14 residues. The germline V and J ends were trimmed by 4 bases and 0 bases, with 10 bases remaining between them. The sample belongs to a study of OX40 agonist ivuxolimab in advanced cancers. The chain has TRBV5-5 and TRBJ1-1; D is possibly TRBD1 (5 bases). Sequenced here: CD4+ or CD8+ T cells sorted from blood, sampled in a trial of the OX40 agonist ivuxolimab. This clonotype originated in an adult with an advanced solid tumor such as melanoma, head and neck, liver or kidney cancer. The CDR3 DNA reads TGTGCCAGCAGCCCTATGGGGCTGAACACTGAAGCTTTCTTT. It encodes CASSPMGLNTEAFF.